The rows below give T cell receptor beta chains drawn from one sample of a study of cytomegalovirus exposure and HLA in healthy donors. Data came from immunoSEQ multiplex PCR; TCRdb stores just in-frame clones and leaves some out. The table records about 62,000 clones, 95% of them present only once. The material sequenced was PBMCs. Receptors originate from a woman aged 18-29 years in good health and CMV-seropositive. Each CDR3 is given with its conserved first and last residue. D genes are given only for firm matches. Size is stated for part of the rows, as once, few or many counts, or as a class when the clone is expanded.

>TRBV7-2|TRBD1|TRBJ2-2|few
TGTGCCAGCAGTCGGACAGGGAACACCGGGGAGCTGTTTTTT
CASSRTGNTGELFF
>TRBV15|TRBD1|TRBJ1-1|.
TGTGCCACCAGCAGATGGGGACAGGGGATCGCTGAAGCTTTCTTT
CATSRWGQGIAEAFF
>TRBV28|.|TRBJ1-2|once
TGTGCCAGCCAAGAGGAGAACTATGGCTACACCTTC
CASQEENYGYTF
>TRBV30|TRBD1|TRBJ1-4|.
TGTGCCTGGAGTGGGGACAGGAACGGGCCAACTAATGAAAAACTGTTTTTT
CAWSGDRNGPTNEKLFF
>TRBV28|.|TRBJ2-5|once
TGTGCCAGCAGTTTGATTTTGGGGCCGAGTGAGACCCAGTACTTC
CASSLILGPSETQYF
>TRBV7-2|.|TRBJ2-3|once
TGTGCCAGCAGCTTAGCACAGCAAGATACGCAGTATTTT
CASSLAQQDTQYF
>TRBV7-9|TRBD1|TRBJ1-5|.
TGTGCCAGCAGCTTAGGGTCCGGGACAGGGTTCAATCAGCCCCAGCATTTT
CASSLGSGTGFNQPQHF
>TRBV4-1|.|TRBJ1-2|.
TGCGCCAGCAGCCAAGATCAGGTTAACTATGGCTACACCTTC
CASSQDQVNYGYTF
>TRBV13|.|TRBJ1-6|once
TGTGCCAGCAGTCACGCTGGAGGACAGTTTAATTCACCCCTCCACTTT
CASSHAGGQFNSPLHF
>TRBV30|TRBD1|TRBJ1-2|.
TGTGCCTGGAGTGTAGGGGGCTCCGGCGGCTATGGCTACACCTTC
CAWSVGGSGGYGYTF
>TRBV7-2|.|TRBJ1-2|.
TGTGCCAGCAGCCACAGGGTCGACGGGGGCTACACCTTC
CASSHRVDGGYTF
>TRBV27|TRBD2|TRBJ2-3|.
TGTGCCAGCAGTTTAGGACTAGCGGGTCCCGGCACAGATACGCAGTATTTT
CASSLGLAGPGTDTQYF
>TRBV9|TRBD2|TRBJ2-1|once
TGTGCCAGCAGCGTCAGGACTAGTTTCAATGAGCAGTTCTTC
CASSVRTSFNEQFF
>TRBV27|.|TRBJ2-5|.
TGTGCCAGCATGCCGGGCGGGGCAGAGACCCAGTACTTC
CASMPGGAETQYF
>TRBV6-5|.|TRBJ1-2|.
TGTGCCAGCAGTTACGTAGCAAACTATGGCTACACCTTC
CASSYVANYGYTF
>TRBV11-1|.|TRBJ2-4|few
TGTGCCAGCAGCTTTCACAGAGACTACAAAAACATTCAGTACTTC
CASSFHRDYKNIQYF
>TRBV6-1|.|TRBJ1-4|.
TGTGCCAGCAGTGATCAGGGGATTCGGGGAACTAATGAAAAACTGTTTTTT
CASSDQGIRGTNEKLFF
>TRBV19|TRBD1|TRBJ2-7|.
TGTGCCAGTACCCCGGGACAGCGGTCCGACGAGCAGTACTTC
CASTPGQRSDEQYF
>TRBV9|TRBD2|TRBJ2-4|.
TGTGCCAGCAGCGTAGCTACGGGAGGGGACAAAAACATTCAGTACTTC
CASSVATGGDKNIQYF
>TRBV9|TRBD1|TRBJ2-1|.
TGTGCCAGCAGCGCCCGGGACAGGGAGGGTTCGGGTCGGTTCTTC
CASSARDREGSGRFF
>TRBV5-5|TRBD2|TRBJ2-2|once
TGTGCCAGCAGCTCAGGACTAGCGGCGGTGACCGGGGAGCTGTTTTTT
CASSSGLAAVTGELFF
>TRBV15|.|TRBJ1-1|.
TGTGCCACCAGCAGGGCAGGGGACTATGAAGCTTTCTTT
CATSRAGDYEAFF
>TRBV7-9|TRBD2|TRBJ2-2|.
TGTGCCAGCAGCTCACTAGCGGGGGGCTGGGACACCGGGGAGCTGTTTTTT
CASSSLAGGWDTGELFF
>TRBV4-3|.|TRBJ2-3|.
TGCGCCAGCAGCCAAGAGCGGTCCACAGATACGCAGTATTTT
CASSQERSTDTQYF
>TRBV6-1|TRBD2|TRBJ2-2|.
TGTGCCAGCAGTGAAGTTAGCGGGAGGGCTACCGGGGAGCTGTTTTTT
CASSEVSGRATGELFF